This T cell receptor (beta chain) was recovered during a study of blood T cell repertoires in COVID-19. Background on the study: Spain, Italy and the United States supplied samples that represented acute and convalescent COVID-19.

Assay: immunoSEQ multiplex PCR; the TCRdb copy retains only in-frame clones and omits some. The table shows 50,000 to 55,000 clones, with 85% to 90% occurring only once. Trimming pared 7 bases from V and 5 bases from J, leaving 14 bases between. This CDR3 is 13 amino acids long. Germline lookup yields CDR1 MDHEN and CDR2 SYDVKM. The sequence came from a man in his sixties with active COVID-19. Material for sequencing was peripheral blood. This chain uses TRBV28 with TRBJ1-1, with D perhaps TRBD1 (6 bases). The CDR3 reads CASNRDIKTEAFF. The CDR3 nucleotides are TGTGCCAGCAATCGGGACATAAAAACTGAAGCTTTCTTT. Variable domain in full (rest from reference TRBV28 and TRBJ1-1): DVKVTQSSRYLVKRTGEKVFLECVQDMDHENMFWYRQDPGLGLRLIYFSYDVKMKEKGDIPEGYSVSREKKERFSLILESASTNQTSMYLCASNRDIKTEAFFGQGTRLTVV.